This TCR beta chain was captured by sequencing in a study of shared clonotypes between healthy human individuals. The study, taken as a whole, reports: Investigators collected only blood, and repertoires in tissues likely differ.

Concerning this clone itself: The antigen remains unidentified.

Adult Caucasians living in Nashville, Tennessee made up all of the donors. Using immunoSEQ multiplex PCR, the repertoire was profiled, and TCRdb retains in-frame clones only, with some absent. This sample carries roughly 1,600,000 clones, about 98.5% of them seen once, and the ten largest clones take under 0.45%. This clonotype originated in a man aged 25-45 years in good health. Sequencing was performed on naive CD4+ T cells sorted from blood. Regarding subset: CD45RA+ positively selected.

Here the CDR3 DNA reads TGTGCCAGCAGTGAACGGTCTGAAGCTTTCTTT. It specifies CASSERSEAFF. The genes are TRBV6-1 and TRBJ1-1; no clear D gene. This CDR3 comprises 11 residues. Looked up from germline, CDR1 is MNHNS and CDR2 is SASEGT. The V and J ends lost 2 bases and 6 bases respectively, with 4 bases between them.